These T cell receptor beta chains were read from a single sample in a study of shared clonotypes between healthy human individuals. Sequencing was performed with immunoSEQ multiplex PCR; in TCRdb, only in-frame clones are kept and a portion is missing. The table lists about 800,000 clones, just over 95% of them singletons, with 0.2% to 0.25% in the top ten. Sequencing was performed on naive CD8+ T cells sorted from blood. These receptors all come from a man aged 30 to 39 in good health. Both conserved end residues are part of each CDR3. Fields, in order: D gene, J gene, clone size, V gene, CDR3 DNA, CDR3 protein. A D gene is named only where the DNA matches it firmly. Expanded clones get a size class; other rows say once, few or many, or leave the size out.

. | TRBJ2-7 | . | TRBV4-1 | TGCGCCAGCAGTCGCGGACAAACTCTGGGCGAGCAGTACTTC | CASSRGQTLGEQYF
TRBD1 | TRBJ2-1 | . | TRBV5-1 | TGCGCCAGCAGCCCCGGGACAGCCAACTACAATGAGCAGTTCTTC | CASSPGTANYNEQFF
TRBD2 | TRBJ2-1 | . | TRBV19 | TGTGCCAGTAGTTCCGGGACTAGCGGGAGAAATGAGCAGTTCTTC | CASSSGTSGRNEQFF
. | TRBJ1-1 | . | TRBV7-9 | TGTGCCAGCAGCCCTCCATCTATCGGAGCTTTCTTT | CASSPPSIGAFF
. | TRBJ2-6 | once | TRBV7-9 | TGTGCCAGCAGCGCCCCGGTAGGTGGGGGGCTTGGGGCCAACGTCCTGACTTTC | CASSAPVGGGLGANVLTF
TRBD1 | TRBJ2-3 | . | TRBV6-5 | TGTGCCAGCAGTTACCGGACAGGGGGTGCAGATACGCAGTATTTT | CASSYRTGGADTQYF
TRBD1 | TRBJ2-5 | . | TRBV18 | TGTGCCAGCTGCGAACAGGGGGCTGCGCGAGAGACCCAGTACTTC | CASCEQGAARETQYF
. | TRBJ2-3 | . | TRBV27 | TGTGCCAGCAGCTCCTTGTCGGGAGAGGAGAGAGATACGCAGTATTTT | CASSSLSGEERDTQYF
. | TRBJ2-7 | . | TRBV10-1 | TGCGCCAGCAGTGAGTCCAGGGGATTCTCCTACGAGCAGTACTTC | CASSESRGFSYEQYF
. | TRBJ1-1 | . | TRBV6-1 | TGTGCCAGCAGTGAGCCGAACACTGAAGCTTTCTTT | CASSEPNTEAFF
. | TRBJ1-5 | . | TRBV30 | TGTGCCTGGAGTGTACTGACAGCCAATCAGCCCCAGCATTTT | CAWSVLTANQPQHF
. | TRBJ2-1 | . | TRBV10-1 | TGCGCCAGCAGTGCCGACAGGATCGGGAATGAGCAGTTCTTC | CASSADRIGNEQFF
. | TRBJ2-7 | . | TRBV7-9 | TGTGCCAGCAGCTTATCCGAGCGAACCTACGAGCAGTACTTC | CASSLSERTYEQYF
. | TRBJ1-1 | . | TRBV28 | TGTGCCAGCAGTCCCCGGATAGATGAAGCTTTCTTT | CASSPRIDEAFF
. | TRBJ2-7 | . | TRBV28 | TGTGCCAGCAGCCCCGCTCCGGATGCCTACGAGCAGTACTTC | CASSPAPDAYEQYF
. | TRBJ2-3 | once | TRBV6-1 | TGTGCCAGCAGTGAAGCTAACACAGATACGCAGTATTTT | CASSEANTDTQYF
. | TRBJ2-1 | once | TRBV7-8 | TGTGCCAGCAGCTTAGTACTAATGAATGAGCAGTTCTTC | CASSLVLMNEQFF
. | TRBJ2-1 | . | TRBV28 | TGTGCCAGCAGAAGGAATTTCCCGGGACTTGTTTCCAATGAGCAGTTCTTC | CASRRNFPGLVSNEQFF
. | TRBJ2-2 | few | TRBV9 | TGTGCCAGCAGCGTAGTCGTGGGTGACACCGGGGAGCTGTTTTTT | CASSVVVGDTGELFF
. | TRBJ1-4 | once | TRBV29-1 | TGCAGCGCGCTCTCGGCAACTAATGAAAAACTGTTTTTT | CSALSATNEKLFF
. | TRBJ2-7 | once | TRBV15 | TGTGCCACCAGCAGAGATCATACGGCTAGCGCCCACGAGCAGTACTTC | CATSRDHTASAHEQYF
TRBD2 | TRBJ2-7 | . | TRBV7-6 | TGTGCCAGCAGCTTAGAACTAGCGGGTGCCTACGAGCAGTACTTC | CASSLELAGAYEQYF